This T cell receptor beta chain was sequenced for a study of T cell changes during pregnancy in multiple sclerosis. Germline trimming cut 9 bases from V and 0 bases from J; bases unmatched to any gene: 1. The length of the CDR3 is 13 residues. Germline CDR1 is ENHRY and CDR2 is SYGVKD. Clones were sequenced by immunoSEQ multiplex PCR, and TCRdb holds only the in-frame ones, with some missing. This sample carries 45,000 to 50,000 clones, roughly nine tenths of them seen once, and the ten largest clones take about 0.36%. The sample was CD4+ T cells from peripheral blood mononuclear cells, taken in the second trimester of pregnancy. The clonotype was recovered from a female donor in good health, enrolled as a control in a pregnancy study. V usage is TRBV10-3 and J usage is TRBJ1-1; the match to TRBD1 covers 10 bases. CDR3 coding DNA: TGTGCCATGGGACAGGGGTTGAACACTGAAGCTTTCTTT. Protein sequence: CAMGQGLNTEAFF.